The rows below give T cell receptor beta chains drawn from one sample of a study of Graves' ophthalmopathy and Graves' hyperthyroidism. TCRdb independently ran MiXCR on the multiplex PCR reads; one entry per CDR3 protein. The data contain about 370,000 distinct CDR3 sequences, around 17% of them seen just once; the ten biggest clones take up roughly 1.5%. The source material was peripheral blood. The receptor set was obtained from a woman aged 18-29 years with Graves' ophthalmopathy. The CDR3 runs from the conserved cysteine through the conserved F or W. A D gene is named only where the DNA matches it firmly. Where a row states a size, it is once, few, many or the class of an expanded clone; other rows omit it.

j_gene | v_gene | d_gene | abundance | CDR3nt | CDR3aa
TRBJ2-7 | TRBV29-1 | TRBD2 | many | TGCAGCGTTGTTAGCGGGACTTCCCTCTACGAGCAGTACTTC | CSVVSGTSLYEQYF
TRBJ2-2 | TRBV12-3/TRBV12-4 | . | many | TGTGCCAGCAGTTTCGGTTCAACCGAGCGGGCCGGGGAGCTGTTTTTT | CASSFGSTERAGELFF
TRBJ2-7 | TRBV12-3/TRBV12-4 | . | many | TGTGCCAGCAGTTTACTGAGGGGTGGCGAGCAGTACTTC | CASSLLRGGEQYF
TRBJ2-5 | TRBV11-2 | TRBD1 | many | TGTGCCAGCAGCTTAGGGCGACAGGGCCAAGAGACCCAGTACTTC | CASSLGRQGQETQYF
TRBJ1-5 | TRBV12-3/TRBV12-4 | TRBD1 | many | TGTGCCAGCAGTTTAACGGGACAGGGAACTGGGCAGCCCCAGCATTTT | CASSLTGQGTGQPQHF
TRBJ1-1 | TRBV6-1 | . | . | TGTGCCAGCCTCACCGGGGGGCGCGTTGAAGCTTTCTTT | CASLTGGRVEAFF
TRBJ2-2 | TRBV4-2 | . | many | TGTGCCAGCAGCCAAGGAGGGCTAGCCGGGGAGCTGTTTTTT | CASSQGGLAGELFF
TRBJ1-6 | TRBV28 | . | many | TGTGCCAGCAGTTTAGCCCCAGGGTCAAGTCGGTTCTCCTATAATTCACCCCTCCACTTT | CASSLAPGSSRFSYNSPLHF
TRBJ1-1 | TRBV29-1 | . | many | TGCAGCGTTATAAACAGGAGGAACACTGAAGCTTTCTTT | CSVINRRNTEAFF
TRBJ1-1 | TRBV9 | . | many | TGTGCCAGCAGCGGCAACGGGCGTACTGAAGCTTTCTTT | CASSGNGRTEAFF
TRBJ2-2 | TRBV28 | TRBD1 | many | TGTGCCAGCATAGGGCACGACCCGACAGGGAGCACCGGGGAGCTGTTTTTT | CASIGHDPTGSTGELFF
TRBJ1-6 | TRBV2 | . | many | TGTGCCAGCAGTGAGGCCCTCGCCTGGCCGGAGTCACCCCTCCACTTT | CASSEALAWPESPLHF
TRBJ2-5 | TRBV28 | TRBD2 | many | TGTGCCAGCAGTAACTATCCGGGACTAGCGGGAGGAGGAGAGACCCAGTACTTC | CASSNYPGLAGGGETQYF
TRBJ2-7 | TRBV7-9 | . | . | TGTGCCAGACAACTTTGGGCAGGCGGCTCCTACGAGCAGTACTTC | CARQLWAGGSYEQYF
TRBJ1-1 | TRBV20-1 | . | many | TGCAGTGCTAGAGGACAGCTGAACACTGAAGCTTTCTTT | CSARGQLNTEAFF
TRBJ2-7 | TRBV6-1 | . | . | TGTGCCAGCAGCATTGCTAGAATCAGCTCCTACGAGCAGTACTTC | CASSIARISSYEQYF
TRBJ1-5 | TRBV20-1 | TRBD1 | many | TGCAGTGCTAGCGGGTTGAAGGGGGCGCGTAATCAGCCCCAGCATTTT | CSASGLKGARNQPQHF
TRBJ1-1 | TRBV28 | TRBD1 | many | TGTGCCAGCAGTTTTGACAGGGGGCTGGGTATGAACACTGAAGCTTTCTTT | CASSFDRGLGMNTEAFF
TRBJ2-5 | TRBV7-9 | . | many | TGTGCCAGCAGCTCCCGGCGTGTAGGGCAAGAGACCCAGTACTTC | CASSSRRVGQETQYF
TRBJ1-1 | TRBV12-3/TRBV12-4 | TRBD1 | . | TGTGCCAGCATTTACGAAAGGACAGGACCAAACACTGAAGCTTTCTTT | CASIYERTGPNTEAFF
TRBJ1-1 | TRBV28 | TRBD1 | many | TGTGCCAGCAGCTCCGCGGGACAGGGACAACCTGAAGCTTTCTTT | CASSSAGQGQPEAFF
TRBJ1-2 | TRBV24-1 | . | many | TGTGCCACCAGTGATCAAGGGATCTATGGCTACACCTTC | CATSDQGIYGYTF
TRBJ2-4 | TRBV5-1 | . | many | TGCGCCAGCAGCCCGGATACTCTAGCCAAAAACATTCAGTACTTC | CASSPDTLAKNIQYF
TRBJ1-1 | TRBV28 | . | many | TGTGCCTGCAAGGGGCAGGGGATAGGGAACACTGAAGCTTTCTTT | CACKGQGIGNTEAFF
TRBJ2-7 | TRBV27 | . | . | TGTGCCAGCAGTTTATCGGGCGGGATGACCTACGAGCAGTACTTC | CASSLSGGMTYEQYF
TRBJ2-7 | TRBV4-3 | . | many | TGCGCCAGCAGCCAAGATGTCCTCTACGAGCAGTACTTC | CASSQDVLYEQYF
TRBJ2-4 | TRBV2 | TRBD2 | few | TGCGCCACTAGCGGGGCTGTAGCCAAAAACATTCAGTACTTC | CATSGAVAKNIQYF
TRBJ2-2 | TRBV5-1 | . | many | TGCGCCAGCAGCTTACTGACAGCAGCGAACACCGGGGAGCTGTTTTTT | CASSLLTAANTGELFF
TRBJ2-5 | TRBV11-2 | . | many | TGTGCCAGCAGGTTCGAACGGGAGACCCAGTACTTC | CASRFERETQYF
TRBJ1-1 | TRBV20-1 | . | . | TGCAGTGCTCTGAAGTCCCTGGACGGAAACACTGAAGCTTTCTTT | CSALKSLDGNTEAFF
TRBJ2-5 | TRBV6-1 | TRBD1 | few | TGTGCCAGCAGCCTATTGACAGGGGCGAAGACCCAGTACTTC | CASSLLTGAKTQYF
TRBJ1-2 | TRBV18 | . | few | TGTGCCAGCTCCCCAGAGGACGGAAACTATGGCTACACCTTC | CASSPEDGNYGYTF
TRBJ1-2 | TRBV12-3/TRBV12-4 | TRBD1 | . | TGTGCCAGCAGTTTAGCGGACAGGAACTATGGCTACACCTTC | CASSLADRNYGYTF
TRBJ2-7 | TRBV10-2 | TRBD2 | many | TGCGCCAGCAGTGATACTAGCGGGAGGTCCGAGCAGTACTTC | CASSDTSGRSEQYF
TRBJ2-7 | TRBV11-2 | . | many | TGTGCCAGCAGCACCAACGGACAGCCCGCCTACGAGCAGTACTTC | CASSTNGQPAYEQYF
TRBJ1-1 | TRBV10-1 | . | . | TGCGCCAGCAGTGAAAACCGGGATACTGAAGCTTTCTTT | CASSENRDTEAFF
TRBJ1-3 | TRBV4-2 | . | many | TGTGCCAGCAGCCAAGATAGGCGAAGGGCATATGGAAACACCATATATTTT | CASSQDRRRAYGNTIYF
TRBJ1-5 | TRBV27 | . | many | TGTGCCAGCAGTTTATCCAGTTCCAATCAGCCCCAGCATTTT | CASSLSSSNQPQHF
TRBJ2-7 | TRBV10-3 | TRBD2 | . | TGTGCCATCAGTGAGGATCTAGCGGGGACCTACGAGCAGTACTTC | CAISEDLAGTYEQYF
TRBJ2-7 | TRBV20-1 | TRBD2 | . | TGCAGTGCTAGAGATAAGAGCAGCGGGAGTCCCTACGAGCAGTACTTC | CSARDKSSGSPYEQYF
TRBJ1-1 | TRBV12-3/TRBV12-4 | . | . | TGTGCCAGCAGAAGGACAGCTTGGCGGGACACTGAAGCTTTCTTT | CASRRTAWRDTEAFF
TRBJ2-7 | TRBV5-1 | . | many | TGCGCCAGCAGCTTGGAGCCTAGAAGTGACGAGCAGTACTTC | CASSLEPRSDEQYF
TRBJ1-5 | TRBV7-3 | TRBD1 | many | TGTGCCACTCGTGACAGGGTTGATCAGCCCCAGCATTTT | CATRDRVDQPQHF
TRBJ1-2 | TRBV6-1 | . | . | TGTGCCAGCAGTGAATTTGGCGCCAACTACTATGGCTACACCTTC | CASSEFGANYYGYTF
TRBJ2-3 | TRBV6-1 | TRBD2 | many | TGTGCCAGCAGTGCAAGCCGGGGGGAAACAGATACGCAGTATTTT | CASSASRGETDTQYF
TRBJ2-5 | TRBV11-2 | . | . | TGTGCCAGCAGCTTAGATTGGGCGGGAGAGACCCAGTACTTC | CASSLDWAGETQYF
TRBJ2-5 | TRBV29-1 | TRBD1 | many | TGCAGCGTTGAAGATGCCAGGGGGCGCGCGGAGACCCAGTACTTC | CSVEDARGRAETQYF
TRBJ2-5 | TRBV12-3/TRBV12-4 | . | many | TGTGCCAGCAGTTTAGAGGAGGATGGGGAGACCCAGTACTTC | CASSLEEDGETQYF
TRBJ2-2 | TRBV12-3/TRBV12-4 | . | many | TGTGCCAGCAGTTTACTGGGGCTTAACACCGGGGAGCTGTTTTTT | CASSLLGLNTGELFF
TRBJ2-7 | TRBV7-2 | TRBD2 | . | TGTGCCAGCAGCCGCGGACTAGGTGAAGGCGGGCAGTACTTC | CASSRGLGEGGQYF
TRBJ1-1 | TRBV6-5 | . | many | TGTGCCAGCAGTTACGGAAACACTGGAGCTTTCTTT | CASSYGNTGAFF
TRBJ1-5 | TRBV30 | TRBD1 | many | TGTGCCTCGATGGGACAGGGTAATCAGCCCCAGCATTTT | CASMGQGNQPQHF